The present entry profiles one T cell receptor (beta chain) with its context. What antigen it recognizes has not been identified. The limits of the CDR3 on the DNA are not certain, so only TCRdb's listed CDR3 is given. In the germline V gene (reference sequence), CDR1 corresponds to SEHNR and CDR2 to FQNEAQ. The CDR3 has 21 amino acids, counting the end cysteine and phenylalanine. The sample belongs to a study of tumor-infiltrating lymphocytes in oesophageal squamous cell carcinoma (dated by TCRdb to the mid-2010s). Libraries were made using PCR. The sequencer was an Illumina HiSeq 2000. TCRdb reprocessing: public reads trimmed at Q25 with fastp, clones called with MiXCR, in-frame beta chains kept. When rows share a CDR3 protein, they turn into one entry using the most common DNA and genes. The sample profile shows about 22,000 distinct CDR3 sequences; about 35% of them were found once. The ten top clones hold 12% of the sample.

The rearranged chain carries TRBV7-9 and TRBJ2-1; the table calls TRBD1, which could not be checked here. This TCR derives from a male donor with esophageal squamous cell carcinoma. Specimen: esophageal tumor tissue. CDR3 loop: CASSRYQDTQYFGPGGETQYF.